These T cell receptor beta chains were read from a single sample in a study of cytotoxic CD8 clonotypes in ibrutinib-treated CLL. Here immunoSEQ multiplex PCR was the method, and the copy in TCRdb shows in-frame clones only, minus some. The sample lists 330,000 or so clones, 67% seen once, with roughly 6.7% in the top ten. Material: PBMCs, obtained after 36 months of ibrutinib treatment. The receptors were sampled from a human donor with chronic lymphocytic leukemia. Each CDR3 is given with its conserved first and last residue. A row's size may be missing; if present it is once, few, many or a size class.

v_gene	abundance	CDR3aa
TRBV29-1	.	CSVSGSNQPQHF
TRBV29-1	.	CSVEGRMNTEAFF
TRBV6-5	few	CASSRAGGGYEQYF
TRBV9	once	CASSVGVRESTDTQYF
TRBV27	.	CASSSSRVLSYEQYF
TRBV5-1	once	CASSHGRGGSDTEAFF
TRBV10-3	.	CAISEPREGAREQFF
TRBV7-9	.	CASSLGDREDTGELFF
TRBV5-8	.	CASSSPSYEQYF
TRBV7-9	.	CASSAAVPRYTEAFF
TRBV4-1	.	CASTTGNYNEQFF
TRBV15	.	CATSRDPPGLAPFIYNEQFF
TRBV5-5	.	CASSDEVTSATYEQYF
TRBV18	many	CASSPPSTDTQYF
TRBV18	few	CASSPRAALGEQYF